The rows below give T cell receptor beta chains drawn from one sample of a study of T-cell reconstitution after alpha-beta-depleted transplantation in children. TCRdb re-analysed the PCR reads in MiXCR, keeping a single row per CDR3 protein. The sample includes 490,000 or so distinct CDR3 sequences, about 11% seen only once; the top ten take about 2%. Sequences were derived from PBMCs, sampled before TCRalphabeta/CD19-depleted stem cell transplant. The origin of the receptors is a child aged 2 to 9 with inherited bone marrow failure, due to receive a stem cell transplant. The CDR3 runs from the conserved cysteine through the conserved F or W. The D gene is left open where the match is weak. Size tells how often a clone was seen (once, few, many) or the class of an expanded clone, and some rows leave it out.

J | D | V | size | DNA | CDR3
TRBJ1-4 | . | TRBV12-3/TRBV12-4 | many | TGTGCCAGCAGTTTACTGCCTCAATTTAATGAAAAACTGTTTTTT | CASSLLPQFNEKLFF
TRBJ2-7 | TRBD1 | TRBV12-3/TRBV12-4 | many | TGTGCCAGCAGTCCTTGGGACAGAACATGGGAGCAGTACTTC | CASSPWDRTWEQYF
TRBJ1-6 | . | TRBV11-2 | many | TGTGCCAGCAGCTTATTGAGGGCCTATAATTCACCCCTCCACTTT | CASSLLRAYNSPLHF
TRBJ1-5 | . | TRBV20-1 | few | TGCAGTGCTAGAGGGACACCGATTTATAGCAATCAGCCCCAGCATTTT | CSARGTPIYSNQPQHF
TRBJ2-3 | . | TRBV30 | few | TGTGCCTGCGGGCCTCCAGACACAGATACGCAGTATTTT | CACGPPDTDTQYF
TRBJ2-6 | . | TRBV27 | few | TGTGCCAGTAAGGGCTCTGGGGCCAACGTCCTGACTTTC | CASKGSGANVLTF
TRBJ2-1 | TRBD2 | TRBV20-1 | . | TGCAGTGCTAGCGGGACTAGCTGTTGCTCCTACAATGAGCAGTTCTTC | CSASGTSCCSYNEQFF
TRBJ1-1 | . | TRBV5-1 | many | TGCGCCAGCAGCCCGACGGTGGTAGGAATGAACACTGAAGCTTTCTTT | CASSPTVVGMNTEAFF
TRBJ2-7 | TRBD2 | TRBV4-3 | many | TGCGCCAGCAGCCAAGGGGCCGGCGGGGGTCTATACGAGCAGTACTTC | CASSQGAGGGLYEQYF
TRBJ2-5 | TRBD2 | TRBV12-3/TRBV12-4 | many | TGTGCCAGCAACCCTAGAGGGACTAGCGGACAAGAGACCCAGTACTTC | CASNPRGTSGQETQYF
TRBJ2-7 | TRBD2 | TRBV28 | many | TGTGCCAGCAGTTTCGACGGACTAGCCTCCTACGAGCAGTACTTC | CASSFDGLASYEQYF
TRBJ2-2 | TRBD2 | TRBV30 | . | TGTGCCGGCGGGGGGGACACCGGGGAGCTGTTTTTT | CAGGGDTGELFF
TRBJ2-5 | TRBD2 | TRBV3-1 | many | TGTGCCAGCAACTCTGGCGGGAGACCTCAAGAGACCCAGTACTTC | CASNSGGRPQETQYF
TRBJ2-3 | . | TRBV5-1 | many | TGCGCCAGCAGCAAGACAGGTCCTAGCACAGATACGCAGTATTTT | CASSKTGPSTDTQYF
TRBJ2-7 | . | TRBV18 | . | TGTGCCAGCTCACCCCGCCCTGGCGGGACTCTTCCTACGGAGCAGTACTTC | CASSPRPGGTLPTEQYF
TRBJ2-2 | TRBD2 | TRBV5-1 | many | TGCGCCAGCAGTTGGGCTAGCGGGAGGGCCGAGTACACCGGGGAGCTGTTTTTT | CASSWASGRAEYTGELFF
TRBJ2-5 | . | TRBV5-1 | many | TGCGCCAGCAGCTTGGGGCAGTCCTACCAAGAGACCCAGTACTTC | CASSLGQSYQETQYF
TRBJ2-7 | . | TRBV12-3/TRBV12-4 | few | TGTGCCAGCAGTTTATCCGGGGAAGGCGAGCAGTACTTC | CASSLSGEGEQYF
TRBJ2-3 | . | TRBV4-1 | many | TGCGCCAGCAGCCAAGATGAGGATACGCAGTATTTT | CASSQDEDTQYF
TRBJ2-7 | . | TRBV6-5 | few | TGTGCCAGCAGTTACTCGATGTACCGGACAGCGTCCTACGAGCAGTACTTC | CASSYSMYRTASYEQYF
TRBJ2-7 | . | TRBV5-6 | many | TGTGCCAGCAGCTTTGGACAGAACTACGAGCAGTACTTC | CASSFGQNYEQYF
TRBJ2-7 | TRBD2 | TRBV20-1 | many | TGCAGTGCTAGGAAACTAGCGGGAGGTATACAGCCTGGGTACGAGCAGTACTTC | CSARKLAGGIQPGYEQYF
TRBJ1-1 | . | TRBV29-1 | many | TGCAGCGTTGATCGAGGGACGCCTTTCTTT | CSVDRGTPFF
TRBJ1-2 | . | TRBV9 | few | TGTGCCAGCAGCGTAGATGGCAGGACTACTAACTATGGCTACACCTTC | CASSVDGRTTNYGYTF
TRBJ2-7 | . | TRBV27 | many | TGTGCCAGCAGTGAAAACCGGGACCGATTATACGAGCAGTACTTC | CASSENRDRLYEQYF
TRBJ1-1 | . | TRBV29-1 | . | TGCAGCGTTGGGGCTCAGGAGAACACTGAAGCTTTCTTT | CSVGAQENTEAFF
TRBJ1-5 | TRBD1 | TRBV5-1 | many | TGCGCCAGCAGCCCGGGGACAGGCTATTATAGCAATCAGCCCCAGCATTTT | CASSPGTGYYSNQPQHF
TRBJ2-7 | . | TRBV20-1 | few | TGCAGTGCTAGTGACCAGGGTGGGGCCATGGTCGAGCAGTACTTC | CSASDQGGAMVEQYF
TRBJ2-5 | . | TRBV12-3/TRBV12-4 | many | TGTGCCAGCAGGTCGGCTAGTGGGGAGACCCAGTACTTC | CASRSASGETQYF
TRBJ2-1 | TRBD2 | TRBV3-1 | many | TGTGCCTGTCGAATTAGCGGGGGAAGGGAGCAGTTCTTC | CACRISGGREQFF
TRBJ2-1 | . | TRBV30 | many | TGTGCCTGGAGAACAGGGTTCAATGAGCAGTTCTTC | CAWRTGFNEQFF
TRBJ2-7 | TRBD1 | TRBV28 | . | TGTGCCAGCAGTTTACCGGGGACAGATATCTACGAGCAGTACTTC | CASSLPGTDIYEQYF
TRBJ2-1 | . | TRBV7-2 | many | TGTGCCAGCAGCTCAGAAGGGACACCCTACAATGAGCAGTTCTTC | CASSSEGTPYNEQFF
TRBJ2-1 | TRBD2 | TRBV29-1 | many | TGCAGCGTGCCGGCTAGCGGGCCCGACAATGAGCAGTTCTTC | CSVPASGPDNEQFF
TRBJ2-7 | TRBD1 | TRBV3-1 | many | TGTGCCAGCAGCCAAGACCGGGACAGAATCTACGAGCAGTACTTC | CASSQDRDRIYEQYF
TRBJ1-1 | TRBD1 | TRBV5-6 | . | TGTTCCAGCGCCGGACAGGGTCGCACTGAAGCTTTCTTT | CSSAGQGRTEAFF
TRBJ1-1 | . | TRBV15 | many | TGTGCCACCAGCAGAGATGCGGTTTCACCTATGAACACTGAAGCTTTCTTT | CATSRDAVSPMNTEAFF
TRBJ2-7 | . | TRBV27 | . | TGTGCCAGCAGTTTAGTATCCGGGGGCGCATTCTACGAGCAGTACTTC | CASSLVSGGAFYEQYF
TRBJ2-1 | . | TRBV27 | . | TGTGCCAGCAGTTTTTCCCGAAATGAGCAGTTCTTC | CASSFSRNEQFF
TRBJ2-3 | TRBD2 | TRBV13 | . | TGTGCCAGCAGCTTGGGGCGGGAGTTAAGAGATACGCAGTATTTT | CASSLGRELRDTQYF
TRBJ2-1 | . | TRBV12-3/TRBV12-4 | . | TGTGCCAGCAGTTTCGACTATATCAGGGGTGGGGTCGGGGAAAATGAGCAGTTCTTC | CASSFDYIRGGVGENEQFF
TRBJ2-3 | TRBD2 | TRBV25-1 | . | TGTGCCAGCAGTGACAGGACTAGCGGGGTAGATACGCAGTATTTT | CASSDRTSGVDTQYF
TRBJ2-7 | . | TRBV29-1 | . | TGCAGCGTCCTCATTAACGAGCAGTACTTC | CSVLINEQYF
TRBJ2-7 | . | TRBV2 | few | TGTGCCAGCAGTGTTTCCGGGCGCAACCCCTACGAGCAGTACTTC | CASSVSGRNPYEQYF
TRBJ2-1 | TRBD2 | TRBV5-1 | many | TGCGCCAGCAGCTTGGGACTAGCGCCCGACAATGAGCAGTTCTTC | CASSLGLAPDNEQFF
TRBJ1-2 | . | TRBV5-1 | many | TGCGCCAGCAGCCTAACTTCCGGGACGGAAGATGGCTACACCTTC | CASSLTSGTEDGYTF
TRBJ2-1 | TRBD2 | TRBV5-1 | many | TGCGCCAGCAGCTTCGAAGCTAGCGGGAGTGTAACCGGTGAGCAGTTCTTC | CASSFEASGSVTGEQFF
TRBJ2-3 | TRBD2 | TRBV11-2 | . | TGTGCCAGCAGCTTAATGGGGACTAGCGGAACTAGCACAGATACGCAGTATTTT | CASSLMGTSGTSTDTQYF
TRBJ2-1 | TRBD1 | TRBV7-9 | many | TGTGCCAGCAGCTGGGGGACAGTTGTTCTGGATGAGCAGTTCTTC | CASSWGTVVLDEQFF
TRBJ2-2 | TRBD2 | TRBV19 | . | TGTGCCAGTAGTACCGGGACTAGGGGTACCGGGGAGCTGTTTTTT | CASSTGTRGTGELFF